Presented here are 16 T cell receptor beta chains from one specimen sequenced in a study of T cells in localized non-small cell lung cancer. Repertoires were generated with immunoSEQ multiplex PCR, while TCRdb's copy carries only in-frame clones and drops some. The table records around 26,000 clones, over 75% of them present only once. The sample consisted of peripheral blood, taken before any cancer treatment. Source of these receptors: a man aged 35-75 years with stage III squamous cell lung carcinoma.

This clone occurred once. V and J are TRBV5-4 and TRBJ2-2; D is tentatively TRBD1 or TRBD2 (7 bases each). The CDR3 extends over 14 amino acids. V lost 4 bases, J lost 3 bases, and 10 bases lay in between. Germline-derived CDR1 and CDR2 are SGHNT and YYREEE (reference sequence). The CDR3: CASSQGGHTGELFF. CDR3 coding DNA: TGTGCCAGCAGCCAGGGGGGGCACACCGGGGAGCTGTTTTTT.

The chain is built from TRBV5-6 and TRBJ2-5, with D tentatively TRBD1 (5 bases). V lost 2 bases and J lost 5, with 10 bases in between. The length of the CDR3 is 13 residues. Germline-derived CDR1 and CDR2 are SGHDT and YYEEEE. The CDR3 region has the DNA TGTGCCAGCAGCTTACGATCAGGGGAGACCCAGTACTTC. Residues: CASSLRSGETQYF.

The V call is TRBV27, the J call TRBJ2-1; 13 bases match TRBD2. The CDR3 spans 15 residues. Germline CDR1 is MNHEY and CDR2 is SMNVEV (reference sequence). Losses at the gene ends were 2 bases for V and 8 bases for J; bases not matched to a gene: 3. CDR3 in DNA: TGTGCCAGCAGTTTACCTGGACTAGCGGGAGATGAGCAGTTCTTC. Its translation: CASSLPGLAGDEQFF.

The chain couples TRBV28 to TRBJ2-7; TRBD2 agrees at 11 bases. Losses at the gene ends were 7 bases for V and 6 bases for J; bases not matched to a gene: 11. Germline CDR1 reads MDHEN; CDR2 reads SYDVKM. CDR3 length: 15 residues. The CDR3 protein is CASTHSLAGVSEQYF. The CDR3 nucleotides read TGTGCCAGCACCCATTCACTAGCGGGAGTTTCCGAGCAGTACTTC.

The table lists this clone with a few counts. The V call is TRBV19, the J call TRBJ1-5; tentatively, D is TRBD1 (5 bases). Between the trimmed V and J ends, which lost 3 bases and 6 bases, there was a span of 12 bases. CDR3 size: 14 residues. Germline lookup yields CDR1 LNHDA and CDR2 SQIVND (reference sequence). CDR3 DNA: TGTGCCAGTAGTATCGCAGGGATGGCTCAGCCCCAGCATTTT. Encoded protein: CASSIAGMAQPQHF.

Only a few counts were recorded for this clone. The J gene is TRBJ2-3, the V gene TRBV6-1; D might be TRBD2 (6 bases). The CDR3 is 13 residues long. Germline V gene sequence: CDR1 MNHNS, CDR2 SASEGT. The V end lost 6 bases, the J end lost 1 base, and 8 bases lay between the germline ends. The CDR3 coding sequence is TGTGCCAGCAGCTGGGGGGGCACAGATACGCAGTATTTT. This translates into CASSWGGTDTQYF.

This chain connects TRBV28 to TRBJ2-5; D is uncertain. Deletions cut 6 bases from V and 5 bases from J, with 4 bases between. Germline V gives CDR1 MDHEN, CDR2 SYDVKM. The length of the CDR3 is 10 residues. For the CDR3, the DNA is TGTGCCAGCAGCTCGGAGACCCAGTACTTC. Residues: CASSSETQYF.

V is TRBV2 and J is TRBJ2-3; tentatively, D is TRBD2 (5 bases). The CDR3 loop spans 14 amino acids. Deletions cut 7 bases from V and 0 bases from J, with 11 bases between. Germline CDR1 and CDR2: SNHLY and FYNNEI. This CDR3 reads CASTIGGSTDTQYF. The CDR3, as DNA: TGTGCCAGCACGATCGGCGGGAGCACAGATACGCAGTATTTT.

The genes are TRBV9 and TRBJ2-5; D possibly corresponds to TRBD2 (5 bases). This CDR3 spans 18 amino acids. Trimming took 1 base from V and 0 from J, leaving 19 bases between them. CDR1 and CDR2 (germline): SGDLS, YYNGEE. Here the CDR3 reads CASSVMDWADQYQETQYF. In DNA, the CDR3 is TGTGCCAGCAGCGTAATGGACTGGGCGGACCAGTACCAAGAGACCCAGTACTTC.

The rearrangement links TRBV29-1 to TRBJ1-4; TRBD1 is a possible D gene (6 bases). In germline, CDR1 is SQVTM, CDR2 ANQGSEA. Trimming pared 4 bases from V and 3 bases from J, leaving 12 bases between. This CDR3 is 14 amino acids long. Here the CDR3 DNA reads TGCAGCGTTGTCGGGGGGGCTGCTAATGAAAAACTGTTTTTT. This codes for CSVVGGAANEKLFF.

The V call is TRBV29-1, the J call TRBJ2-5, with D perhaps TRBD2 (7 bases). CDR3 length: 13 amino acids. From germline, CDR1 is SQVTM and CDR2 ANQGSEA. V was trimmed by 6 bases and J by 5 bases, leaving 16 bases between them. The CDR3 DNA is TGCAGCGTAACAAGGGGGGGCAGGGAGACCCAGTACTTC. Translation: CSVTRGGRETQYF.

For the CDR3, the DNA is TGTGCCAGTAGTGAGACGGAGAACACCGGGGAGCTGTTTTTT. It yields the protein CASSETENTGELFF. The rearrangement uses TRBV19 and TRBJ2-2; no clear D gene. CDR1 LNHDA and CDR2 SQIVND come from the germline V gene (reference sequence). Trimming pared 5 bases from V and 1 base from J, leaving 8 bases between. CDR3 length: 14 residues.

The chain couples TRBV18 to TRBJ1-1, with D possibly TRBD1 on 6 matching bases. Germline V gene data show CDR1 as KGHSH and CDR2 as LQKENI. CDR3 length: 16 amino acids. V shed 3 bases and J shed 3 bases, with 17 bases lying between them. This CDR3 is CASSPRDLAGDTEAFF. The CDR3 DNA follows: TGTGCCAGCTCACCCCGGGATTTAGCAGGGGACACTGAAGCTTTCTTT.

The rearrangement uses TRBV7-6 and TRBJ2-7; TRBD1 is a possible D gene (6 bases). The CDR3 runs 14 residues. The germline V gene has CDR1 SGHVS and CDR2 FNYEAQ. Between the trimmed V and J ends, which lost 5 bases and 1 base, there was a span of 12 bases. The CDR3 DNA sequence: TGTGCCAGCAGCCCCGGGACAATTTCCTACGAGCAGTACTTC. Residues: CASSPGTISYEQYF.

The V call is TRBV29-1, the J call TRBJ2-7; TRBD2 might be the D (7 bases). Germline V gives CDR1 SQVTM, CDR2 ANQGSEA. V lost 5 bases and J 3 bases, leaving 20 bases between the germline ends. CDR3 length: 15 residues. CDR3 loop: CSVTGGREKDYEQYF. The CDR3 nucleotides read TGCAGCGTTACCGGGGGGCGGGAGAAAGACTACGAGCAGTACTTC.

The gene calls are TRBV11-1 and TRBJ2-7; 7 bases map to TRBD1. V was pared by 5 bases and J by 3 bases, with 10 bases of the junction left unmatched. The CDR3 sequence is 15 residues long. Looked up from germline, CDR1 is SGHAT and CDR2 is FQDESV (reference sequence). Here the CDR3 DNA reads TGTGCCAGCAGCGAGGGAAGGACAGGAGGCTACGAGCAGTACGTC. Amino acids: CASSEGRTGGYEQYV.